The 5 T cell receptor beta chains reported below all come from one sample, sequenced in a study of T cells in Graves' hyperthyroidism and ophthalmopathy. Amplification targeted TCR beta CDR3 regions from RNA transcripts. Using the HTBI primer set, a first-round RT-PCR was run on the TCR CDR3. TCRdb re-derived calls from the multiplex PCR reads in MiXCR, one entry per CDR3 protein. The top ten clones hold about 70% of a sample with around 350,000 distinct CDR3 sequences, 20% to 30% of them seen once. Sequences were obtained from blood. These receptors were collected from a man in his forties or fifties with Graves' hyperthyroidism.

The J gene is TRBJ1-2, the V gene TRBV27; TRBD1 agrees at 12 bases. The CDR3 covers 17 residues. Germline V gene sequence: CDR1 MNHEY, CDR2 SMNVEV (reference sequence). The junction had 10 bases not matched to a gene; V was cut back by 3 bases and J by 5 bases. The CDR3 protein is CASSLKGTGGFGYGYTF. For the CDR3, the DNA is TGTGCCAGCAGTTTGAAAGGGACAGGGGGCTTTGGGTATGGCTACACCTTC.

This chain joins TRBV20-1 and TRBJ2-1; D unresolved. Per germline, CDR1 DFQATT and CDR2 SNEGSKA (reference sequence). The CDR3 sequence is 12 residues long. Trimming removed 7 bases from V and 2 bases from J, with 9 bases in between. Here the CDR3 reads CSVATPYNEQFF. CDR3 in DNA: TGCAGTGTCGCAACCCCCTACAATGAGCAGTTCTTC.

The V gene is TRBV27, the J gene TRBJ2-7; TRBD2 matches at 11 bases. The CDR3 contains 16 residues. V lost 6 bases and J lost 5; bases outside the gene matches: 12. From germline, CDR1 is MNHEY and CDR2 SMNVEV (reference sequence). CDR3 nucleotides: TGTGCCAGCAGCCCACGAGGACTAGCGGGTGCCCACGAGCAGTACTTC. Protein sequence: CASSPRGLAGAHEQYF.

This clonotype has ten or more counts. This chain joins TRBV20-1 and TRBJ2-1; TRBD2 agrees at 12 bases. The V and J ends lost 1 base and 2 bases, in that order; junction bases with no gene match: 6. The CDR3 totals 17 residues. The V gene's germline CDR1 is DFQATT and CDR2 SNEGSKA (reference sequence). The CDR3 bases are TGCAGTGCTAGAGCTAGGGGACTAGCGGGCCCCTACAATGAGCAGTTCTTC. Translating gives CSARARGLAGPYNEQFF.

In this sample, this clonotype turned up a few times. The genes are TRBV14 and TRBJ1-1; D is uncertain. Germline loops: CDR1 SGHDN, CDR2 FVKESK. The CDR3 spans 13 residues. Trimming shortened V by 1 base and J by 3 bases, and 6 bases separated the two germline ends. The CDR3 nucleotides are TGTGCCAGCAGCCAAGCCTCCTACACTGAAGCTTTCTTT. This codes for CASSQASYTEAFF.